The T cell receptor (beta chain) under discussion was sequenced for a study of identical twins. TCRdb independently ran MiXCR on the 5' RACE reads; one entry per CDR3 protein. Of over 550,000 distinct CDR3 sequences in the sample, about 7.1% were seen once. Germline V gives CDR1 SGDLS, CDR2 YYNGEE. V trimming: 3 bases; J trimming: 0 bases; junction bases outside the gene matches: 3. The CDR3 totals 17 residues. To note about this clonotype: The antigen remains unidentified.

Whole-study findings and limits: The degree of excess twin sharing was weaker in beta out-of-frame sequences. Cord blood beta clonotypes that were abundant carried fewer insertions, and memory repertoires showed no such trend. An excess of low generation probability was shown by twin-shared out-of-frame alpha sequences.

Healthy Caucasians, and only they, were the donors. A further study also used this sample, focusing on yellow fever vaccine responses in identical twins.

The chain combines TRBV9 with TRBJ2-1; 13 nucleotides align to TRBD2. Specimen: PBMCs. This receptor was obtained from a woman in her late teens or twenties in good health. The chain's CDR3 is CASSEGLAGTSYNEQFF. CDR3 sequence (DNA): TGTGCCAGCAGCGAGGGACTAGCGGGGACCTCCTACAATGAGCAGTTCTTC.